The present TCR beta chain was sequenced within a study of spatial heterogeneity in lung cancer. Study overall: More beta-chain than alpha-chain sequences were consistently detected. On average, each unique TCR and UMI combination appeared more than ten times in raw reads.

The time point here: sample taken at primary tumor resection. Whole RNA obtained from tumor, nontumor lung or frozen PBMC underwent sequencing without sorting. There were 72 donors, all of them untreated patients with early-stage non-small cell lung cancer. Per the germline V gene, CDR1 is SQVTM and CDR2 is ANQGSEA. The CDR3 spans 14 residues. Losses at the gene ends were 5 bases for V and 3 bases for J; bases not matched to a gene: 4. This clonotype is medium-sized by share. The study tagged each TCR cDNA molecule with a unique molecular identifier. One entry per CDR3 protein results from TCRdb running MiXCR on the 5' RACE reads. This table holds more than 20,000 distinct CDR3 sequences, just over 4.5% found once.

The sequence came from a male donor with early-stage non-small cell lung cancer. This chain joins TRBV29-1 and TRBJ2-1; 10 nucleotides agree with TRBD2. Specimen: PBMCs, collected at surgery. In DNA form, the CDR3 reads TGCAGCGTTACTCTAGCGGGAGACTACAATGAGCAGTTCTTC. Encoded protein: CSVTLAGDYNEQFF.